The 12 T cell receptor beta chains below all came from one sample that was sequenced in a study of vaccination and CD4 T cells after COVID-19. CD4+ T cells that had been cultured provided DNA sequenced with the Oncomine TCR Beta short-read assay. TCRdb re-called the PCR reads with MiXCR, one entry per CDR3 protein. This repertoire shows about 7,400 distinct CDR3 sequences, roughly 36% found once; its top ten account for 28%. Treatment defined: 10-day PBMC culture with coronavirus spike peptide pools or control peptides (ViraFEST assay). Those CD4+ T cells from the unexposed donor predate the COVID-19 pandemic (2011-2018). These receptors' targets are unknown. The sequenced material came from CD4+ T cells from blood, cultured in vitro. The receptor set was obtained from a human donor in good health.

CDR3: CASSSMGTGTQYF. CDR3 nucleotide sequence: TGTGCCAGCAGTTCCATGGGGACGGGGACCCAGTACTTC. The rearrangement uses TRBV27 and TRBJ2-5, with D perhaps matching TRBD1 or TRBD2 (5 bases each). Germline V gene lookup returns CDR1 MNHEY and CDR2 SMNVEV (reference sequence). The CDR3 sequence is 13 residues long. Trimming removed 4 bases at V and 7 bases at J, with 13 bases between.

There are a few counts of this clonotype. The rearrangement joins TRBV10-3 to TRBJ1-5; unclear D gene. Germline V gene data show CDR1 as ENHRY and CDR2 as SYGVKD. V was trimmed by 0 bases and J by 4 bases, leaving 10 bases between them. There are 15 residues in the CDR3. The CDR3, as DNA: TGTGCCATCAGTGAGTCCGGATCTGGAAATCAGCCCCAGCATTTT. Translated: CAISESGSGNQPQHF.

The rearrangement joins TRBV2 to TRBJ2-4, with no clear D. Germline loops: CDR1 SNHLY, CDR2 FYNNEI. The germline V and J ends were trimmed by 7 bases and 0 bases, with 10 bases remaining between them. The CDR3 loop spans 14 amino acids. CDR3: CASNIHQAKNIQYF. As DNA, the CDR3 is TGTGCCAGCAATATCCACCAAGCCAAAAACATTCAGTACTTC.

The CDR3 loop reads CASSQPPGEGRLNTEAFF. The CDR3 coding sequence is TGCGCCAGCAGCCAACCCCCGGGGGAGGGGAGACTGAACACTGAAGCTTTCTTT. The J gene is TRBJ1-1, the V gene TRBV4-1, with D perhaps matching TRBD1 (5 bases). V gave up 2 bases and J gave up 0 bases, with 19 bases separating them. This CDR3 spans 18 amino acids. CDR1 and CDR2 (germline): MGHRA, YSYEKL.

The chain joins TRBV5-1 to TRBJ1-2, with D possibly being TRBD1 (6 bases). CDR3 length: 13 amino acids. Trimming cost V 3 bases and J 3 bases, with 9 bases left between them. Germline values: CDR1 SGHRS, CDR2 YFSETQ. The chain's CDR3 is CASSSGEDYGYTF. The CDR3 DNA reads as TGCGCCAGCAGCTCAGGGGAGGACTATGGCTACACCTTC.

The rearrangement joins TRBV12-3 or TRBV12-4 to TRBJ2-7; TRBD1 aligns across 9 bases. The CDR3 length is 13 residues. V was clipped by 0 bases and J by 8 bases; unmatched bases: 2. This chain's CDR3 is CASSLAGQGKQYF. Here the CDR3 DNA reads TGTGCCAGCAGTTTAGCGGGACAGGGTAAGCAGTACTTC.

The genes are TRBV27 and TRBJ1-3; TRBD1 is a possible D gene (5 bases). The CDR3 is 16 amino acids. Looked up from germline, CDR1 is MNHEY and CDR2 is SMNVEV (reference sequence). The V end lost 5 bases, the J end lost 2 bases, and 16 bases lay between the germline ends. CDR3 bases: TGTGCCAGCAGTCGCACTCAGGGTTTAGCTGGAAACACCATATATTTT. As protein: CASSRTQGLAGNTIYF.

A few counts support this clonotype. The chain combines TRBV7-2 with TRBJ1-5; TRBD1 matches at 8 bases. The CDR3 spans 14 residues. CDR1 and CDR2 from the germline V gene are SGHTA and FQGNSA. V gave up 7 bases and J gave up 5 bases; unmatched junction bases: 7. The CDR3 nucleotides read TGTGCCAGCAACCGACAGGGGCGTCATCAGCCCCAGCATTTT. This gives the protein CASNRQGRHQPQHF.

The CDR3 bases are TGCAGCGTTGGGTGGGGTGAGGATCAGCCCCAGCATTTT. Amino acids: CSVGWGEDQPQHF. V and J are TRBV29-1 and TRBJ1-5, with D unresolved. Trimming removed 4 bases at V and 5 bases at J, with 12 bases between. The CDR3 length is 13 residues. CDR1 is SQVTM and CDR2 is ANQGSEA in the germline V gene.

Details on this clonotype: Given a much more abundant clone one base away, this may be a read error. The V and J genes are TRBV5-1 and TRBJ2-3, with D unresolved. In germline, CDR1 is SGHRS, CDR2 YFSETQ. The CDR3 loop spans 15 amino acids. The CDR3 sequence is CASGLGPLGTDTQYF. DNA of the CDR3: TGCGCCAGCGGCTTGGGTCCTTTGGGCACAGATACGCAGTATTTT.

This clonotype has only a few counts. This chain links TRBV5-3 with TRBJ1-1; D is possibly TRBD1 (5 bases). TRBV5-3 falls under the ORF class, with uncertain function. Trimming removed 4 bases at V and 0 bases at J, with 10 bases between. This CDR3 contains 14 residues. Here the CDR3 DNA reads TGTGCCAGAAGCCCGTGGGGCATGAACACTGAAGCTTTCTTT. It encodes CARSPWGMNTEAFF.

This clonotype was detected only once. The chain has TRBV6-1 and TRBJ2-7; D may be TRBD1 (5 bases). Trimming cost V 8 bases and J 4 bases, with 15 bases left between them. The CDR3 covers 13 residues. Germline V gene sequence: CDR1 MNHNS, CDR2 SASEGT. The CDR3 nucleotides are TGTGCCAGCGGGGCCGACAACAGTTACGAGCAGTACTTC. Amino acids: CASGADNSYEQYF.